The present T cell receptor (beta chain) was sequenced within a study of early T cells in non-severe SARS-CoV-2 infection. MiXCR was run by TCRdb on the 5' RACE reads, yielding one entry per CDR3 protein. The data hold around 64,000 distinct CDR3 sequences, with about 10% observed a single time. The table lists this clonotype with a few counts. The specimen sequenced was whole blood. The clonotype originates from an adult who was a healthcare worker with PCR-confirmed SARS-CoV-2 infection or an uninfected control (not recorded which).

This chain's CDR3 is CSVAVISDTQYF. The CDR3 DNA reads TGCAGCGTTGCGGTCATCTCAGATACGCAGTATTTT. The V and J genes are TRBV29-1 and TRBJ2-3; D gene ambiguous. Trimming removed 4 bases at V and 4 bases at J, with 9 bases between. This CDR3 is 12 amino acids long. Germline lookup yields CDR1 SQVTM and CDR2 ANQGSEA.